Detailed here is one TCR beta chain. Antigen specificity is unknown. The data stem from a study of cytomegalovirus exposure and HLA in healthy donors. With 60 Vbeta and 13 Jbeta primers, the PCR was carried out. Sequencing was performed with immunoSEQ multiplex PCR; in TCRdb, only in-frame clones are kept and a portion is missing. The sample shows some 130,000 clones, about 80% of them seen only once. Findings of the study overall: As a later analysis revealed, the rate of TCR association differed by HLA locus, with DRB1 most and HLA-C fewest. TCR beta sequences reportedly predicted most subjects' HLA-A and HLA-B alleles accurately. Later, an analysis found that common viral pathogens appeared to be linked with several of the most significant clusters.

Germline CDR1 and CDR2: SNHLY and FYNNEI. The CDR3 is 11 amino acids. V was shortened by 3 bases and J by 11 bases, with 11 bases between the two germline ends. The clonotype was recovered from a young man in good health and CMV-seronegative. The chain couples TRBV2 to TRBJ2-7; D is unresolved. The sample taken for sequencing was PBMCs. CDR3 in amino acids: CASSDGPLKYF. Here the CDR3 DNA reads TGTGCCAGCAGTGATGGGCCCCTGAAGTACTTC.